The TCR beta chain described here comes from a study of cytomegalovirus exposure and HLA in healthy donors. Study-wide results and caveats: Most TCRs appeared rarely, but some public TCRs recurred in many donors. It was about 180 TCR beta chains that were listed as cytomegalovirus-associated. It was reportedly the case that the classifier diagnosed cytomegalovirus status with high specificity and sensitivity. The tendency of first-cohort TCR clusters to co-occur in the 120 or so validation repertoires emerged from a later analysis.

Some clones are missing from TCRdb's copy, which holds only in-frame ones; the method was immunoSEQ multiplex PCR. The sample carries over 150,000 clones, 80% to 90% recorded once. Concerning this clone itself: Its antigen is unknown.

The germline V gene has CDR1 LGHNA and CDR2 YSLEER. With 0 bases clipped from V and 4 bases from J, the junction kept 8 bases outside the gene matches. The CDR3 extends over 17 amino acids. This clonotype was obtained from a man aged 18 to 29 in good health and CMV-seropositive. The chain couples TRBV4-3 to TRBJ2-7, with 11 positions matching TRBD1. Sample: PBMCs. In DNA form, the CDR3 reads TGCGCCAGCAGCCAAGAAAGGTGGGACAGGGGGGCTTACGAGCAGTACTTC. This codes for CASSQERWDRGAYEQYF.